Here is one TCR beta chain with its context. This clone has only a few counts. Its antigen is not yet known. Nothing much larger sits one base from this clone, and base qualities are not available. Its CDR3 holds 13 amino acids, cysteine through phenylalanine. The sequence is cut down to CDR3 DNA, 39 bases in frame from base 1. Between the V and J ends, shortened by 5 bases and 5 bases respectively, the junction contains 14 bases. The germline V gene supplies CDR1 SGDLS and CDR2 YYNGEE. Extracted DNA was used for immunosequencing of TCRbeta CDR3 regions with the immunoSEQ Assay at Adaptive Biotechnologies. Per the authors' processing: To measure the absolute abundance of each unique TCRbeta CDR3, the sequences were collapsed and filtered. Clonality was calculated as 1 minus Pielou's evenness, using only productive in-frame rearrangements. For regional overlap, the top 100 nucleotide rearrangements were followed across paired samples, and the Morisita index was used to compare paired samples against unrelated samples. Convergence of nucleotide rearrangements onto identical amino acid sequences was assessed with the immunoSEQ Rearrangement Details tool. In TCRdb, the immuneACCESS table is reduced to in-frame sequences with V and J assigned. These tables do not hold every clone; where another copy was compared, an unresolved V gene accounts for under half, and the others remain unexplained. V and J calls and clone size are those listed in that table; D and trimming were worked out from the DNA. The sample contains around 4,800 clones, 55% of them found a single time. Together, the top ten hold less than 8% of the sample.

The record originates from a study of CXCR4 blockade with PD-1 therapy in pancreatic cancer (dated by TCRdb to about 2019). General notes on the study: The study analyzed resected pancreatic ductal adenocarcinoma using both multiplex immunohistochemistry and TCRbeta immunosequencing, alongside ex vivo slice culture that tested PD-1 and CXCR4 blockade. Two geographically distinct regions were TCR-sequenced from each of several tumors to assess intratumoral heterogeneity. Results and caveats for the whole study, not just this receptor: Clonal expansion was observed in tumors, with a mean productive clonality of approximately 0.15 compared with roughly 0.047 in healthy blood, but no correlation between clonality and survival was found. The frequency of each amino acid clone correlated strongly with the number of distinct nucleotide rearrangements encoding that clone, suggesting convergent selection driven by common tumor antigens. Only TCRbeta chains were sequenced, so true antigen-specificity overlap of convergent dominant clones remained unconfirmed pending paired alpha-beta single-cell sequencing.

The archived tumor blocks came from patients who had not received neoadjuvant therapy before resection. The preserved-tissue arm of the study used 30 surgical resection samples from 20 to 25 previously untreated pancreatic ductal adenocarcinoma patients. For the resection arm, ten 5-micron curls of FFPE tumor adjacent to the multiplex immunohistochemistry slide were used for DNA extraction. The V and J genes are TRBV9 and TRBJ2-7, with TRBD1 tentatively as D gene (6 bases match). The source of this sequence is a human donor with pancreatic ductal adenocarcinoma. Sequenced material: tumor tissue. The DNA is TGTGCCAGCAGTGGGGGCAGGGGTCACGAGCAGTACTTC. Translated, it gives CASSGGRGHEQYF.